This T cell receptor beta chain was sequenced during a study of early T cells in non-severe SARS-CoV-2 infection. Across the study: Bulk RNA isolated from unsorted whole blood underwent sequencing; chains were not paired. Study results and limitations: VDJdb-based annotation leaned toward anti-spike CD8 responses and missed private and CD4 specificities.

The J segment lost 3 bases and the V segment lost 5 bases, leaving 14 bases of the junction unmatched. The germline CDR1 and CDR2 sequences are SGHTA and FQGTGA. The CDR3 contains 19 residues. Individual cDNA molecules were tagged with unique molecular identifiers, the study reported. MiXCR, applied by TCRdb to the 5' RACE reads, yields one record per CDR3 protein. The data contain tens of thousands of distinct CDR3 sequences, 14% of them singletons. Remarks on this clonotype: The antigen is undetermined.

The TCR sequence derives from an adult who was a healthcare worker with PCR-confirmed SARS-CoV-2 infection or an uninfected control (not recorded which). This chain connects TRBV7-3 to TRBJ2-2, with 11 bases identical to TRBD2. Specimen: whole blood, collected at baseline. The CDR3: CASSRFGLAGARDTGELFF. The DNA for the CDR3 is TGTGCCAGCAGCCGATTTGGACTAGCGGGCGCTCGCGACACCGGGGAGCTGTTTTTT.